The 23 T cell receptor beta chains listed next were all sequenced from one sample in a study of response to subunit inactivated influenza vaccine. TCRdb recomputed calls from the RT-PCR reads with MiXCR, one row per CDR3 protein. The data contain roughly 540,000 distinct CDR3 sequences, 20% to 25% of them singletons. These sequences were also reported in another study, on T cells expressing NK-cell markers. Per that study: UMI-tagged 5'RACE template switching yielded the TCR beta cDNA.

The sample was CD4+ T cells sorted from PBMCs, taken approximately 13 days after vaccination. The receptors were gathered from a man aged 45-65 years who received an inactivated influenza vaccine.

This chain connects TRBV20-1 to TRBJ2-7, with 11 bases that match TRBD1. Germline CDR1 reads DFQATT; CDR2 reads SNEGSKA (reference sequence). V was pared by 7 bases and J by 4 bases, with 6 bases of the junction left unmatched. The CDR3 sequence is 13 residues long. The CDR3 DNA reads as TGCAGTGTTACCGGGACAGGGGGGTACGAGCAGTACTTC. It translates to CSVTGTGGYEQYF.

V usage is TRBV7-9 and J usage is TRBJ2-1, with D possibly TRBD2 on 7 matching bases. Trimming cost V 1 base and J 13 bases, with 17 bases left between them. CDR1 is SEHNR, CDR2 FQNEAQ, per germline (reference sequence). This CDR3 comprises 14 residues. CDR3 DNA: TGTGCCAGCAGCTTAGACGGGCGGGGGCTCTCCCAGTTCTTC. Translated: CASSLDGRGLSQFF.

The V gene is TRBV6-2 or TRBV6-3, the J gene TRBJ1-2; possibly TRBD1 for D (5 bases). The CDR3 covers 14 residues. Germline assignment: CDR1 MNHEY and CDR2 SVGEGT. V shed 6 bases and J shed 4 bases, with 15 bases lying between them. The CDR3 spells CASRGSGRFYGYTF. The CDR3 DNA sequence: TGTGCCAGCAGAGGATCAGGGCGTTTCTATGGCTACACCTTC.

This chain connects TRBV5-1 to TRBJ2-5; a weak D match, TRBD2 (6 bases). This CDR3 has 15 residues. Germline V gene data show CDR1 as SGHRS and CDR2 as YFSETQ. V lost 4 bases, J lost 4 bases, and 17 bases lay in between. The CDR3: CASSLPTPGLETQYF. DNA of the CDR3: TGCGCCAGCAGCCTCCCTACCCCGGGACTAGAGACCCAGTACTTC.

The chain combines TRBV7-2 with TRBJ2-7; TRBD1 matches at 8 bases. This CDR3 spans 14 amino acids. The J segment lost 4 bases and the V segment lost 3 bases, leaving 5 bases of the junction unmatched. The germline gives CDR1 SGHTA, CDR2 FQGNSA. The CDR3 region is CASSFGTGIYEQYF. The CDR3, as DNA: TGTGCCAGCAGCTTCGGGACAGGTATTTACGAGCAGTACTTC. Full variable domain (missing parts from reference TRBV7-2 and TRBJ2-7): GAGVSQSPSNKVTEKGKDVELRCDPISGHTALYWYRQSLGQGLEFLIYFQGNSAPDKSGLPSDRFSAERTGGSVSTLTIQRTQQEDSAVYLCASSFGTGIYEQYFGPGTRLTVT.

This clonotype showed up just a few times. This sequence joins TRBV20-1 and TRBJ2-7; the match to TRBD2 covers 10 bases. After removal of 6 bases from V and 0 bases from J, the junction contained 8 bases not matched to a gene. Germline values: CDR1 DFQATT, CDR2 SNEGSKA (reference sequence). The CDR3 is 15 residues long. CDR3 bases: TGCAGTGCCCTTGATAGCGGGAGGAACTCCTACGAGCAGTACTTC. Its translation is CSALDSGRNSYEQYF.

The chain carries TRBV11-2 and TRBJ2-3; weak D call: TRBD2 (6 bases). The CDR3 contains 15 residues. CDR1 and CDR2 from the germline V gene are SGHAT and FQNNGV. V was trimmed by 3 bases and J by 8 bases, leaving 18 bases between them. The CDR3 spells CASSLDRLVQGTQYF. The CDR3 bases are TGTGCCAGCAGCTTGGACCGACTAGTTCAGGGTACGCAGTATTTT.

This clonotype has a handful of counts. The CDR3 region is CASSNGAGSNQPQHF. CDR3 nucleotides: TGTGCCAGCAGCAATGGCGCCGGGAGCAATCAGCCCCAGCATTTT. The chain has TRBV7-2 and TRBJ1-5, with D hard to call. The V gene's germline CDR1 is SGHTA and CDR2 FQGNSA. This CDR3 is 15 amino acids long. V was shortened by 5 bases and J by 1 base, with 12 bases between the two germline ends.

This clonotype was counted between two and nine times. The chain carries TRBV20-1 and TRBJ2-3; a weak D match, TRBD1 (6 bases). V lost 6 bases to trimming and J lost 6 bases, with 22 bases between them. From germline, CDR1 is DFQATT and CDR2 SNEGSKA (reference sequence). This CDR3 is 15 amino acids long. The CDR3 DNA is TGCAGTGCAAGTAAAACAGGGTCCTACTCGGATACGCAGTATTTT. Translation: CSASKTGSYSDTQYF.

In its sample, this clonotype was seen a few times. The chain carries TRBV10-3 and TRBJ2-2, with TRBD1 identical over 7 bases. Germline CDR1 ENHRY, CDR2 SYGVKD. CDR3 length equals 15 residues. Germline trimming cut 5 bases from V and 2 bases from J; bases unmatched to any gene: 5. The DNA of the CDR3 is TGTGCCATCAGTCTACAGGGGTCAAACACCGGGGAGCTGTTTTTT. Protein: CAISLQGSNTGELFF.

The V and J genes are TRBV29-1 and TRBJ1-1; D is unclear. Germline CDR1 and CDR2: SQVTM and ANQGSEA. The CDR3 covers 13 residues. V was pared by 6 bases and J by 1 base, with 12 bases between. The CDR3 loop reads CSVQASGNTEAFF. The CDR3 DNA reads TGCAGCGTCCAAGCGTCGGGGAACACTGAAGCTTTCTTT. The whole variable domain, filled in from reference TRBV29-1 and TRBJ1-1, reads SAVISQKPSRDICQRGTSLTIQCQVDSQVTMMFWYRQQPGQSLTLIATANQGSEATYESGFVIDKFPISRPNLTFSTLTVSNMSPEDSSIYLCSVQASGNTEAFFGQGTRLTVV.

The genes are TRBV5-6 and TRBJ2-7, with D possibly being TRBD1 or TRBD2 (5 bases each). Trimming cost V 4 bases and J 0 bases, with 11 bases left between them. Germline V gene sequence: CDR1 SGHDT, CDR2 YYEEEE. The CDR3 length is 14 residues. The CDR3 DNA reads TGTGCCAGCAGCAACCGGGACGTCTCCTACGAGCAGTACTTC. This encodes CASSNRDVSYEQYF.

The table lists this clonotype with a few counts. The chain links TRBV7-8 to TRBJ2-7; 7 bases are shared with TRBD2. Losses at the gene ends were 5 bases for V and 4 bases for J; bases not matched to a gene: 14. CDR1 and CDR2 (germline): SGHVS, FQNEAQ. The CDR3 consists of 16 residues. The CDR3 region has the DNA TGTGCCAGCAGCGCGTCGCTAGGCGGCGGGGGATACGAGCAGTACTTC. This translates into CASSASLGGGGYEQYF.

This chain uses TRBV12-3 or TRBV12-4 with TRBJ2-1; D is uncertain. This CDR3 is 13 amino acids long. Trimming took off 7 bases at V and 6 bases at J, with 13 bases between the two ends. CDR3 in DNA: TGTGCCAGCACCCTTGACCTGGCCAATGAGCAGTTCTTC. Residues: CASTLDLANEQFF.

The chain employs TRBV15 and TRBJ1-5; 9 nucleotides align to TRBD1. This CDR3 contains 16 residues. V lost 3 bases to trimming and J lost 11 bases; unmatched junction nucleotides: 14. Germline V gene lookup returns CDR1 LNHNV and CDR2 YYDKDF (reference sequence). CDR3 bases: TGTGCCACCAGCAGGGAACAGGGGGCCCGCCCAAGGACCCAGCATTTT. Protein sequence: CATSREQGARPRTQHF. The full variable domain, completed using reference TRBV15 and TRBJ1-5, is DAMVIQNPRYQVTQFGKPVTLSCSQTLNHNVMYWYQQKSSQAPKLLFHYYDKDFNNEADTPDNFQSRRPNTSFCFLDIRSPGLGDTAMYLCATSREQGARPRTQHFGDGTRLSIL.

This clonotype was counted a few times. The chain combines TRBV10-3 with TRBJ2-1; the match to TRBD2 covers 11 bases. Germline V CDR1 and CDR2: ENHRY, SYGVKD. Trimming cost V 7 bases and J 9 bases; bases outside gene matches: 8. The CDR3 extends over 14 amino acids. The CDR3 loop reads CAIKASGGHGEQFF. CDR3 coding DNA: TGTGCCATCAAGGCTAGCGGGGGGCATGGTGAGCAGTTCTTC.

In this sample, this clonotype turned up many times. This rearrangement joins TRBV18 to TRBJ2-4; D perhaps matches TRBD1 (6 bases). This CDR3 is built from 17 residues. V was trimmed by 2 bases and J by 0 bases, leaving 14 bases between them. Germline V gene sequence: CDR1 KGHSH, CDR2 LQKENI. The CDR3 is CASSPGAGVSAKNIQYF. The CDR3, as DNA: TGTGCCAGCTCACCAGGCGCAGGGGTTTCAGCCAAAAACATTCAGTACTTC.

This clonotype appeared a few times. V gene TRBV5-1 combines with J gene TRBJ1-3; D is unresolved. The CDR3 runs to 17 residues. Trimming took off 4 bases at V and 0 bases at J, with 17 bases between the two ends. Germline values: CDR1 SGHRS, CDR2 YFSETQ. The CDR3 reads CASSRGSGRPSGNTIYF. The CDR3 coding sequence is TGCGCCAGCAGCCGGGGTTCCGGGAGGCCCTCTGGAAACACCATATATTTT.

This sequence joins TRBV20-1 and TRBJ2-2, with D hard to call. The germline V and J ends were trimmed by 3 bases and 0 bases, with 8 bases remaining between them. The CDR3 is made up of 14 amino acids. Germline V gene lookup returns CDR1 DFQATT and CDR2 SNEGSKA (reference sequence). In DNA form, the CDR3 reads TGCAGTGCTAGTTTAACCTCGAACACCGGGGAGCTGTTTTTT. Translation: CSASLTSNTGELFF.

This clonotype showed up just a few times. This chain links TRBV27 with TRBJ2-7, with D possibly matching TRBD1 (6 bases). Germline V gives CDR1 MNHEY, CDR2 SMNVEV (reference sequence). The germline V and J ends were trimmed by 5 bases and 7 bases, with 12 bases remaining between them. This CDR3 has 12 residues. CDR3 in amino acids: CASSPLQGEQYF. CDR3 bases: TGTGCCAGCAGTCCCCTCCAGGGGGAGCAGTACTTC.

The genes are TRBV7-2 and TRBJ2-7, with 11 nucleotides matching TRBD2. The CDR3 covers 14 residues. After removal of 3 bases from V and 2 bases from J, the junction contained 0 bases not matched to a gene. Germline V gene lookup returns CDR1 SGHTA and CDR2 FQGNSA. The CDR3 sequence is CASSFSGRAYEQYF. The CDR3 DNA follows: TGTGCCAGCAGCTTTAGCGGGAGGGCCTACGAGCAGTACTTC. Based on the CDR3 plus reference TRBV7-2 and TRBJ2-7, the full variable domain is GAGVSQSPSNKVTEKGKDVELRCDPISGHTALYWYRQSLGQGLEFLIYFQGNSAPDKSGLPSDRFSAERTGGSVSTLTIQRTQQEDSAVYLCASSFSGRAYEQYFGPGTRLTVT.

This chain links TRBV10-3 with TRBJ2-2; 8 nucleotides agree with TRBD1. V was pared by 7 bases and J by 1 base, with 5 bases of the junction left unmatched. This CDR3 comprises 15 residues. Looked up from germline, CDR1 is ENHRY and CDR2 is SYGVKD. CDR3 region: CAIKRGQVNTGELFF. CDR3 DNA sequence: TGTGCCATCAAGAGGGGACAGGTGAACACCGGGGAGCTGTTTTTT.

The rearrangement links TRBV11-2 to TRBJ2-3, with D possibly matching TRBD2 (5 bases). Germline V gives CDR1 SGHAT, CDR2 FQNNGV. This CDR3 has 15 amino acids. V lost 5 bases and J 2 bases, leaving 14 bases between the germline ends. CDR3 in DNA: TGTGCCAGCAGCACACGGGGAGCTTCCACAGATACGCAGTATTTT. The encoded protein is CASSTRGASTDTQYF.